These 18 T cell receptor beta chains were sequenced from one sample in a study of OX40 agonist ivuxolimab in advanced cancers. Some clones are missing from TCRdb's copy, which holds only in-frame ones; the method was immunoSEQ multiplex PCR. The table records approximately 99,000 clones, 70% to 90% of them present only once. Sequencing used CD4+ or CD8+ T cells sorted from blood, obtained in a trial of the OX40 agonist ivuxolimab. These receptors were obtained from an adult with an advanced solid tumor such as melanoma, head and neck, liver or kidney cancer.

The genes are TRBV7-2 and TRBJ2-1; D unclear. The CDR3 length is 13 residues. Trimming left V 7 bases short and J 2 bases short, with 9 bases between. CDR1 is SGHTA, CDR2 FQGNSA, per germline. CDR3 nucleotide sequence: TGTGCCAGCACCGCGACCACCTACAATGAGCAGTTCTTC. It yields the protein CASTATTYNEQFF.

The chain employs TRBV11-3 and TRBJ2-1, with TRBD2 matching over 15 bases. Losses at the gene ends were 5 bases for V and 14 bases for J; bases not matched to a gene: 7. This CDR3 comprises 14 residues. Germline CDR1 SGHNT, CDR2 YENEEA. The chain's CDR3 is CASSLGLAGGPEFF. CDR3 in DNA: TGTGCCAGCAGCCTAGGACTAGCGGGGGGGCCCGAGTTCTTC.

The table lists this clone with a few counts. The rearrangement uses TRBV7-9 and TRBJ2-7; TRBD2 agrees at 14 bases. Germline V lookup: CDR1 SEHNR, CDR2 FQNEAQ (reference sequence). The CDR3 is 18 residues long. V trimming: 7 bases; J trimming: 0 bases; junction bases outside the gene matches: 11. The CDR3 DNA follows: TGTGCCAGCACCCTAGGGACTAGCGGGGGCCCTAGCTCCTACGAGCAGTACTTC. This encodes CASTLGTSGGPSSYEQYF.

The CDR3 DNA follows: TGTGCCAGCAGTGAAGTGGGCGTGCGATCACCCCTCCACTTT. This encodes CASSEVGVRSPLHF. This chain connects TRBV2 to TRBJ1-6; D is ambiguous. The CDR3 has 14 amino acids. Germline loops: CDR1 SNHLY, CDR2 FYNNEI. V was shortened by 1 base and J by 10 bases, with 11 bases between the two germline ends.

The rearrangement links TRBV7-3 to TRBJ2-5; D uncertain. The length of the CDR3 is 8 residues. Germline assignment: CDR1 SGHTA and CDR2 FQGTGA. V was shortened by 10 bases and J by 9 bases, with 6 bases between the two germline ends. The CDR3, as DNA: TGTGCCATGCCGTCCCAGTACTTC. Encoded protein: CAMPSQYF.

The rearrangement joins TRBV19 to TRBJ2-1, with TRBD2 identical over 8 bases. Germline trimming cut 7 bases from V and 1 base from J; bases unmatched to any gene: 6. Germline V lookup: CDR1 LNHDA, CDR2 SQIVND (reference sequence). This CDR3 region has 15 residues. The CDR3: CASKMAGGSYNEQFF. The DNA of the CDR3 is TGTGCCAGTAAAATGGCGGGAGGTTCCTACAATGAGCAGTTCTTC.

J is TRBJ2-5 and V is TRBV7-3; TRBD1 or TRBD2 may be the D gene (6 bases each). V was pared by 3 bases and J by 7 bases, with 12 bases between. There are 13 residues in the CDR3. The germline gives CDR1 SGHTA, CDR2 FQGTGA. The CDR3, as DNA: TGTGCCAGCAGCTTTGGGGGGCCGGGGACCCAGTACTTC. Translation: CASSFGGPGTQYF.

The rearrangement links TRBV19 to TRBJ1-1; D is undetermined. V lost 1 base and J lost 5, with 26 bases in between. Germline CDR1 reads LNHDA; CDR2 reads SQIVND (reference sequence). The CDR3 is made up of 19 amino acids. CDR3 amino acids: CASSIGPPRRVAVGTEAFF. As DNA, the CDR3 is TGTGCCAGTAGTATAGGCCCTCCGCGGCGTGTGGCGGTAGGAACTGAAGCTTTCTTT.

This clone was seen just once. The chain employs TRBV5-1 and TRBJ2-5, with D perhaps TRBD2 (6 bases). V was clipped by 5 bases and J by 5 bases, with 16 bases between them. Germline-derived CDR1 and CDR2 are SGHRS and YFSETQ. This CDR3 spans 14 amino acids. The CDR3 bases are TGCGCCAGCAGGGTTCAGGGACTGGCTGAGACCCAGTACTTC. The encoded protein is CASRVQGLAETQYF.

CDR3: CASSLGGDNYEQYF. CDR3 nucleotide sequence: TGTGCCAGCAGCTTAGGAGGGGATAACTACGAGCAGTACTTC. The chain has TRBV7-3 and TRBJ2-7; D may be TRBD2 (6 bases). Between the trimmed V and J ends, which lost 2 bases and 3 bases, there was a span of 11 bases. The CDR3 is 14 residues long. Looked up from germline, CDR1 is SGHTA and CDR2 is FQGTGA.

The V call is TRBV6-6, the J call TRBJ1-5; TRBD1 is a possible D gene (6 bases). Trimming stripped 7 bases from V and 8 bases from J, with 15 bases between. The germline V gene has CDR1 MNHNY and CDR2 SVGAGI (reference sequence). The CDR3 contains 13 residues. The CDR3 nucleotides read TGTGCCAGCACCAACAGGGTGTATGAGCCCCAGCATTTT. Translation: CASTNRVYEPQHF.

V gene TRBV7-9 combines with J gene TRBJ2-1; no firm D call. The CDR3 spans 13 residues. CDR1 and CDR2 from the germline V gene are SEHNR and FQNEAQ (reference sequence). The V and J ends lost 1 base and 6 bases respectively, with 7 bases between them. This chain's CDR3 is CASSLVTLNEQFF. In nucleotides, the CDR3 is TGTGCCAGCAGCTTAGTGACTCTCAATGAGCAGTTCTTC.

The rearrangement joins TRBV6-4 to TRBJ2-1, with 12 bases lining up with TRBD2. Germline values: CDR1 MRHNA, CDR2 SNTAGT. This CDR3 contains 14 residues. V shed 2 bases, J shed 7 bases, and the junction held 0 bases outside the gene matches. The CDR3 nucleotides are TGTGCCAGCAGTGACGGACTAGCGGGAAATGAGCAGTTCTTC. Encoded protein: CASSDGLAGNEQFF.

The V call is TRBV11-2, the J call TRBJ2-1, with 8 bases matching TRBD2. Trimming took 3 bases from V and 5 from J; bases not matched to a gene: 6. Germline-derived CDR1 and CDR2 are SGHAT and FQNNGV. The CDR3 sequence is 15 residues long. This CDR3 reads CASSFRLAYDNEQFF. The CDR3 DNA sequence: TGTGCCAGCAGCTTCCGACTAGCGTATGACAATGAGCAGTTCTTC.

The chain couples TRBV5-6 to TRBJ2-5; D ambiguous. The CDR3 has 11 amino acids. Trimming took off 3 bases at V and 5 bases at J, with 5 bases between the two ends. Germline CDR1 SGHDT, CDR2 YYEEEE. The CDR3: CASSSAETQYF. Here the CDR3 DNA reads TGTGCCAGCAGCTCCGCGGAGACCCAGTACTTC.

The CDR3 region is CASSQVTGGKINEQFF. CDR3 DNA sequence: TGTGCCAGCAGCCAAGTAACGGGGGGGAAGATCAATGAGCAGTTCTTC. The V and J genes are TRBV14 and TRBJ2-1, with TRBD2 matching over 8 bases. This CDR3 region has 16 residues. Per the germline V gene, CDR1 is SGHDN and CDR2 is FVKESK. V gave up 1 base and J gave up 6 bases; unmatched junction bases: 8. The full variable domain, with the rest looked up from reference TRBV14 and TRBJ2-1, is EAGVTQFPSHSVIEKGQTVTLRCDPISGHDNLYWYRRVMGKEIKFLLHFVKESKQDESGMPNNRFLAERTGGTYSTLKVQPAELEDSGVYFCASSQVTGGKINEQFFGPGTRLTVL.

The V and J genes are TRBV7-2 and TRBJ2-3; a possible D gene is TRBD2 (7 bases). There are 16 residues in the CDR3. V lost 3 bases and J lost 4, with 17 bases in between. Germline assignment: CDR1 SGHTA and CDR2 FQGNSA. The CDR3 nucleotides are TGTGCCAGCAGCTTCGGAGGGGGGAGGGCCGCAGATACGCAGTATTTT. Amino acids: CASSFGGGRAADTQYF.

In this sample, this clone turned up many times. The genes are TRBV7-8 and TRBJ2-1; D not certain. Germline values: CDR1 SGHVS, CDR2 FQNEAQ. V was pared by 7 bases and J by 7 bases, with 8 bases between. This CDR3 is 11 amino acids long. In DNA, the CDR3 is TGTGCCAGCACCCCGTGGAATGAGCAGTTCTTC. This codes for CASTPWNEQFF.